The 30 T cell receptor beta chains below come from one sample, sequenced in a study of OX40 agonist ivuxolimab in advanced cancers. The protocol was immunoSEQ multiplex PCR, while the TCRdb copy is restricted to in-frame clones and leaves out a portion. The sample yields some 42,000 clones, 82% seen once. This specimen was CD4+ or CD8+ T cells sorted from blood, taken in a trial of the OX40 agonist ivuxolimab. These receptors were obtained from an adult with an advanced solid tumor such as melanoma, head and neck, liver or kidney cancer.

In this sample, this clone turned up a few times. This chain joins TRBV7-9 and TRBJ1-5; the D is unclear. The CDR3 has 14 residues. Germline CDR1 reads SEHNR; CDR2 reads FQNEAQ (reference sequence). The V and J ends lost 10 bases and 0 bases respectively, with 13 bases between them. CDR3 nucleotides: TGTGCCACAGAGGACGGTTATAGCAATCAGCCCCAGCATTTT. It translates to CATEDGYSNQPQHF.

This chain joins TRBV7-9 and TRBJ1-5, with 7 positions matching TRBD1. Germline V gene data show CDR1 as SEHNR and CDR2 as FQNEAQ (reference sequence). There are 19 residues in the CDR3. Trimming cost V 4 bases and J 2 bases; bases outside gene matches: 17. This CDR3 is CASSSTPGQPSKGNQPQHF. CDR3 bases: TGTGCCAGCAGCTCAACTCCGGGACAGCCTTCAAAGGGCAATCAGCCCCAGCATTTT.

The V and J genes are TRBV12-5 and TRBJ2-1, with TRBD2 matching over 7 bases. The CDR3 runs to 16 residues. V lost 0 bases to trimming and J lost 10 bases; unmatched junction nucleotides: 12. In germline, CDR1 is LGHNT, CDR2 FRNRAP. CDR3 DNA: TGTGCTAGTGGTTTGGTTTTTGGCGGGAGAGTAAACGAGCAGTTCTTC. Amino acids: CASGLVFGGRVNEQFF.

The chain has TRBV29-1 and TRBJ1-1, with D maybe TRBD1 (6 bases). The V gene's germline CDR1 is SQVTM and CDR2 ANQGSEA. Trimming took off 4 bases at V and 4 bases at J, with 16 bases between the two ends. The CDR3 runs 14 residues. Here the CDR3 DNA reads TGCAGCGTTGGAAAGGGGGAGGAGGGCACTGAAGCTTTCTTT. Translation: CSVGKGEEGTEAFF.

This chain connects TRBV27 to TRBJ1-1; TRBD1 agrees at 10 bases. Trimming removed 1 base from V and 2 bases from J; junction bases left unmatched: 4. This CDR3 is built from 16 residues. Germline lookup yields CDR1 MNHEY and CDR2 SMNVEV (reference sequence). This CDR3 is CASSLLGTGVNTEAFF. The DNA of the CDR3 is TGTGCCAGCAGTTTATTGGGGACAGGGGTAAACACTGAAGCTTTCTTT.

This clone was found once. This chain uses TRBV9 with TRBJ2-5, with D possibly being TRBD2 (5 bases). The last part of the DNA fits TRBJ2-7 better; the J call may be wrong. The CDR3 loop spans 14 amino acids. Germline V gene sequence: CDR1 SGDLS, CDR2 YYNGEE. CDR3 nucleotides: TGTGCCAGCAGCGCCCTGGCGGGTCCCTACGAGCAGTACTTC. Its translation: CASSALAGPYEQYF.

This chain links TRBV5-1 with TRBJ2-3; 7 bases are shared with TRBD1. V was clipped by 3 bases and J by 5 bases; unmatched bases: 9. Germline CDR1 SGHRS, CDR2 YFSETQ. The CDR3 has 15 amino acids. CDR3 amino acids: CASSSGTEWIDTQYF. The CDR3 DNA follows: TGCGCCAGCAGCTCCGGGACAGAGTGGATAGATACGCAGTATTTT.

In its sample, this clone was seen once. J is TRBJ2-5 and V is TRBV7-6; D might be TRBD2 (5 bases). The CDR3 consists of 17 residues. V lost 2 bases, J lost 2 bases, and 18 bases lay in between. Germline V gene data show CDR1 as SGHVS and CDR2 as FNYEAQ. The CDR3 here is CASSLSFRAGGQETQYF. The CDR3 coding sequence is TGTGCCAGCAGCTTATCGTTCCGAGCAGGCGGGCAAGAGACCCAGTACTTC.

The V and J genes are TRBV7-9 and TRBJ2-1; possibly TRBD1 for D (7 bases). The CDR3 extends over 14 amino acids. The germline CDR1 and CDR2 sequences are SEHNR and FQNEAQ (reference sequence). V shed 4 bases and J shed 6 bases, with 13 bases lying between them. The CDR3 nucleotides read TGTGCCAGCAGCTCAGGGGGGACAGTCAATGAGCAGTTCTTC. Translating gives CASSSGGTVNEQFF.

The chain couples TRBV6-6 to TRBJ1-1; D gene unclear. The CDR3 covers 13 residues. V lost 7 bases and J lost 5, with 14 bases in between. Germline values: CDR1 MNHNY, CDR2 SVGAGI (reference sequence). This chain's CDR3 is CASKSGGGTEAFF. Written as DNA, the CDR3 is TGTGCCAGCAAATCCGGAGGTGGGACTGAAGCTTTCTTT.

The chain carries TRBV18 and TRBJ1-4; 7 bases are shared with TRBD1. The V gene's germline CDR1 is KGHSH and CDR2 LQKENI. The CDR3 runs 15 residues. Trimming removed 4 bases from V and 5 bases from J; junction bases left unmatched: 7. DNA of the CDR3: TGTGCCAGCTCACGCGAGGACAGGCCGAATGAAAAACTGTTTTTT. Translating gives CASSREDRPNEKLFF. The whole variable domain, filled in from reference TRBV18 and TRBJ1-4, reads NAGVMQNPRHLVRRRGQEARLRCSPMKGHSHVYWYRQLPEEGLKFMVYLQKENIIDESGMPKERFSAEFPKEGPSILRIQQVVRGDSAAYFCASSREDRPNEKLFFGSGTQLSVL.

This chain uses TRBV12-2 with TRBJ2-7; the DNA was not compared with TRBD2, the D call given in the table. TRBV12-2 represents a pseudogene. The CDR3 totals 14 residues. The CDR3 DNA is TGTGCAAGTCGCTTAAAGCGGGACCTCCACGAGCAGTACTTC. This gives the protein CASRLKRDLHEQYF.

The J gene is TRBJ2-4, the V gene TRBV19; 7 nucleotides agree with TRBD2. The CDR3 loop spans 12 amino acids. Trimming took 6 bases from V and 5 from J; bases not matched to a gene: 1. Germline V gene lookup returns CDR1 LNHDA and CDR2 SQIVND (reference sequence). For the CDR3, the DNA is TGTGCCAGTAGGGCGGGGGAAAACATTCAGTACTTC. It translates to CASRAGENIQYF.

In DNA, the CDR3 is TGCAGCGTTGATTCCGGGACACTTCCCTACGAGCAGTACTTC. Protein: CSVDSGTLPYEQYF. The chain recombines TRBV29-1 with TRBJ2-7, with TRBD1 as a possible D gene (6 bases). There are 14 residues in the CDR3. Germline assignment: CDR1 SQVTM and CDR2 ANQGSEA. Between the trimmed V and J ends, which lost 3 bases and 2 bases, there was a span of 14 bases.

This clone was detected a few times. V gene TRBV5-6 combines with J gene TRBJ1-1; unclear D gene. Germline CDR1 is SGHDT and CDR2 is YYEEEE. This CDR3 contains 15 residues. Trimming took 0 bases from V and 0 from J, leaving 9 bases between them. The chain's CDR3 is CASSLALTMNTEAFF. The CDR3 region has the DNA TGTGCCAGCAGCTTGGCGTTGACCATGAACACTGAAGCTTTCTTT. The variable domain in full, with the rest retrieved from reference TRBV5-6 and TRBJ1-1, is DAGVTQSPTHLIKTRGQQVTLRCSPKSGHDTVSWYQQALGQGPQFIFQYYEEEERQRGNFPDRFSGHQFPNYSSELNVNALLLGDSALYLCASSLALTMNTEAFFGQGTRLTVV.

V usage is TRBV28 and J usage is TRBJ2-3; no reliable D call. Deletions cut 3 bases from V and 3 bases from J, with 1 base between. The germline CDR1 and CDR2 sequences are MDHEN and SYDVKM. This CDR3 has 11 residues. The chain's CDR3 is CASSFTDTQYF. Here the CDR3 DNA reads TGTGCCAGCAGTTTTACAGATACGCAGTATTTT.

The genes are TRBV11-1 and TRBJ1-2; D is possibly TRBD1 (6 bases). The CDR3 loop spans 13 amino acids. Deletions cut 5 bases from V and 3 bases from J, with 10 bases between. CDR1 and CDR2 from the germline V gene are SGHAT and FQDESV (reference sequence). In DNA, the CDR3 is TGTGCCAGCAGCCCTGGACAGCACTATGGCTACACCTTC. This translates into CASSPGQHYGYTF.

The chain uses TRBV9 and TRBJ1-4; D unclear. The CDR3 length is 16 residues. The V end was cut by 2 bases, the J end by 3 bases, with 14 bases between. Germline loops: CDR1 SGDLS, CDR2 YYNGEE. The CDR3 coding sequence is TGTGCCAGCAGCGTGACCAGCCGAAGAGCTAATGAAAAACTGTTTTTT. Its protein is CASSVTSRRANEKLFF.

V gene TRBV7-3 combines with J gene TRBJ2-3; no clear D gene. Germline V lookup: CDR1 SGHTA, CDR2 FQGTGA. There are 15 residues in the CDR3. V gave up 0 bases and J gave up 3 bases, with 10 bases separating them. CDR3 DNA: TGTGCCAGCAGCTTAACGGTTGGGGTTACAGATACGCAGTATTTT. Translated: CASSLTVGVTDTQYF.

The chain combines TRBV19 with TRBJ1-5; TRBD1 might be the D (6 bases). Trimming left V 2 bases short and J 4 bases short, with 15 bases between. Germline values: CDR1 LNHDA, CDR2 SQIVND (reference sequence). The CDR3 runs to 16 residues. The CDR3, as DNA: TGTGCCAGTAGTATAACGGGACAAAGGGGAAATCAGCCCCAGCATTTT. Translated: CASSITGQRGNQPQHF.

This clone was seen just once. The chain links TRBV14 to TRBJ2-6; 7 nucleotides line up with TRBD1. The germline gives CDR1 SGHDN, CDR2 FVKESK. The CDR3 is 16 residues long. The V segment lost 3 bases and the J segment 2 bases; nucleotides outside the gene matches: 4. The CDR3 sequence: CASSHPDRAGANVLTF. The CDR3, as DNA: TGTGCCAGCAGCCACCCCGACAGGGCTGGGGCCAACGTCCTGACTTTC.

There are a few counts of this clone. The rearrangement uses TRBV7-2 and TRBJ2-3, with 7 bases matching TRBD2. The J segment lost 6 bases and the V segment lost 5 bases, leaving 8 bases of the junction unmatched. Per germline, CDR1 SGHTA and CDR2 FQGNSA. CDR3 length: 14 amino acids. CDR3 bases: TGTGCCAGCAGCGACGGGACTATTTCGGATACGCAGTATTTT. Translating gives CASSDGTISDTQYF.

This clone occurred a few times. The chain links TRBV14 to TRBJ2-3, with TRBD2 matching 8 bases. Unmatched junction bases numbered 8, after V lost 2 bases and J lost 4 bases. The CDR3 runs to 16 residues. Germline values: CDR1 SGHDN, CDR2 FVKESK. The CDR3 nucleotides read TGTGCCAGCAGCCAACCGGGACTAGAGAAACCAGATACGCAGTATTTT. This gives the protein CASSQPGLEKPDTQYF.

The chain uses TRBV2 and TRBJ1-3, with a weak D call TRBD1 (6 bases). CDR1 is SNHLY and CDR2 is FYNNEI in the germline V gene. CDR3 length: 14 amino acids. The ends were cut back, 6 bases at V and 0 bases at J, with 9 bases in the middle. DNA for the CDR3: TGTGCCAGCAGGGGGGCATTCTCTGGAAACACCATATATTTT. Residues: CASRGAFSGNTIYF.

The chain recombines TRBV7-3 with TRBJ2-1, with D perhaps TRBD1 (6 bases). CDR1 SGHTA and CDR2 FQGTGA come from the germline V gene. V lost 0 bases, J lost 6 bases, and 15 bases lay in between. This CDR3 is built from 16 residues. The CDR3 spells CASSLTGTWTSNEQFF. CDR3 DNA: TGTGCCAGCAGCTTAACGGGGACATGGACCTCCAATGAGCAGTTCTTC. Based on the CDR3 plus reference TRBV7-3 and TRBJ2-1, the full variable domain is GAGVSQTPSNKVTEKGKYVELRCDPISGHTALYWYRQSLGQGPEFLIYFQGTGAADDSGLPNDRFFAVRPEGSVSTLKIQRTERGDSAVYLCASSLTGTWTSNEQFFGPGTRLTVL.

The DNA of the CDR3 is TGTGCCAGCAGCTTGGTCCCCGTGTCCTACAATGAGCAGTTCTTC. Encoded protein: CASSLVPVSYNEQFF. The chain uses TRBV7-4 and TRBJ2-1, with D hard to call. Germline V gene sequence: CDR1 SGHVT, CDR2 SQSDAQ. Trimming took 3 bases from V and 1 from J, leaving 10 bases between them. The length of the CDR3 is 15 residues.

The chain has TRBV13 and TRBJ1-1; D gene unclear. The CDR3 is made up of 13 amino acids. V was trimmed by 0 bases and J by 7 bases, leaving 9 bases between them. CDR1 is PRHDT and CDR2 is FYEKMQ in the germline V gene (reference sequence). The CDR3 bases are TGTGCCAGCAGCTTAGGCCTTGGCAGTGAAGCTTTCTTT. Encoded protein: CASSLGLGSEAFF.

This rearrangement joins TRBV20-1 to TRBJ1-2; D is undetermined. Trimming pared 3 bases from V and 8 bases from J, leaving 10 bases between. The V gene's germline CDR1 is DFQATT and CDR2 SNEGSKA (reference sequence). The CDR3 is 11 residues long. The CDR3 DNA reads as TGCAGTGCTAGTAGTCCGGGGGGCTACACCTTC. Its protein product is CSASSPGGYTF.

CDR3 in amino acids: CASSQGQGAHEQYF. The CDR3 bases are TGTGCCAGCAGTCAAGGACAGGGGGCCCACGAGCAGTACTTC. This sequence joins TRBV11-3 and TRBJ2-7; 11 nucleotides line up with TRBD1. Germline V gene lookup returns CDR1 SGHNT and CDR2 YENEEA. V was clipped by 6 bases and J by 5 bases; unmatched bases: 6. The CDR3 runs to 14 residues.

V is TRBV11-3 and J is TRBJ2-3; 8 bases fit TRBD2. Germline trimming cut 5 bases from V and 1 base from J; bases unmatched to any gene: 2. Germline CDR1 and CDR2: SGHNT and YENEEA. This CDR3 spans 14 amino acids. The CDR3 loop is CASSTGGGTDTQYF. DNA for the CDR3: TGTGCCAGCAGCACCGGGGGGGGCACAGATACGCAGTATTTT.